This is a list of T cell receptor beta chains from one sample in a study of blood T cell repertoires in COVID-19. The data were produced by immunoSEQ multiplex PCR, yet TCRdb's version contains in-frame clones alone and is incomplete. The sample has about 53,000 clones, around 80% seen once. The source material was peripheral blood. These receptors originate from a human donor in a cohort sampled during active COVID-19. Each CDR3 is given with its conserved first and last residue. Each record gives: V gene, clone size, J gene, D gene, CDR3 protein, CDR3 DNA. A D gene is named only where the DNA matches it firmly. Clone sizes are given selectively: once, few, many, or a class where the clone is expanded.

>TRBV2|.|TRBJ2-2|TRBD1
CASTGQGVGELFF
TGTGCCAGCACGGGACAGGGGGTCGGGGAGCTGTTTTTT
>TRBV2|.|TRBJ1-2|TRBD1
CASSEDGRGRGYTF
TGTGCCAGCAGTGAGGATGGCAGGGGGCGAGGCTACACCTTC
>TRBV27|.|TRBJ2-7|.
CASRLKDPGEGSYEQYF
TGTGCCAGCAGACTTAAGGATCCAGGGGAGGGCTCCTACGAGCAGTACTTC
>TRBV10-1|.|TRBJ2-3|TRBD2
CASIGTSWTDTQYF
TGCGCCAGCATAGGGACTAGCTGGACAGATACGCAGTATTTT
>TRBV12-3/TRBV12-4|few|TRBJ1-4|.
CASSFGNEKLFF
TGTGCCAGCAGTTTCGGGAATGAAAAACTGTTTTTT
>TRBV2|.|TRBJ1-1|.
CASSPGEGTEAFF
TGTGCCAGCAGTCCAGGGGAGGGCACTGAAGCTTTCTTT
>TRBV2|.|TRBJ1-5|.
CASSYQPAEVPPQHF
TGTGCCAGCAGTTACCAGCCGGCGGAGGTACCCCCCCAGCATTTT
>TRBV12-5|.|TRBJ2-3|.
CASGFQVGLGTDTQYF
TGTGCTAGTGGTTTCCAGGTGGGGCTAGGCACAGATACGCAGTATTTT
>TRBV5-1|.|TRBJ2-3|TRBD2
CASSLASGGTDTQYF
TGCGCCAGCAGCTTAGCTAGCGGGGGGACAGATACGCAGTATTTT
>TRBV7-2|.|TRBJ1-5|.
CASSLEGVSNQPQHF
TGTGCCAGCAGCTTAGAGGGGGTAAGCAATCAGCCCCAGCATTTT
>TRBV19|.|TRBJ2-5|TRBD2
CASSKGTSGVETQYF
TGTGCCAGTAGTAAAGGGACTAGCGGGGTAGAGACCCAGTACTTC
>TRBV5-1|.|TRBJ2-3|.
CASNIRGGGADTQYF
TGCGCCAGCAACATTAGGGGGGGTGGAGCAGATACGCAGTATTTT
>TRBV16|once|TRBJ1-4|TRBD1
CASSRGQALSTNEKLFF
TGTGCCAGCAGCCGTGGACAGGCCCTTTCGACTAATGAAAAACTGTTTTTT
>TRBV11-1|.|TRBJ2-7|.
CASSLAESGRSYEQYF
TGTGCCAGCAGCCTGGCCGAGAGCGGCCGCTCCTACGAGCAGTACTTC
>TRBV4-2|.|TRBJ2-3|.
CASSQLGVASDSTDTQYF
TGTGCCAGCAGCCAACTGGGGGTGGCTAGCGACAGCACAGATACGCAGTATTTT
>TRBV25-1|.|TRBJ1-3|.
CASSQGRFGTIYF
TGTGCCAGCAGCCAGGGTCGGTTCGGCACCATATATTTT
>TRBV3-1/TRBV3-2|once|TRBJ1-2|TRBD1
CASSQFDRGRGYTF
TGTGCCAGCAGCCAATTCGATAGGGGGCGCGGCTACACCTTC
>TRBV7-2|.|TRBJ2-5|TRBD2
CASSLVVWGLAGQETQYF
TGTGCCAGCAGCTTAGTCGTGTGGGGACTAGCGGGCCAAGAGACCCAGTACTTC
>TRBV7-2|.|TRBJ2-7|.
CASSFGGAQTYEQYF
TGTGCCAGCAGCTTTGGGGGGGCCCAGACCTACGAGCAGTACTTC
>TRBV21-1|.|TRBJ2-7|.
CASSLNPGQGAPFSYEQYF
TGTGCCAGCAGCTTAAATCCGGGACAGGGGGCCCCCTTCTCCTACGAGCAGTACTTC
>TRBV2|.|TRBJ1-5|.
CASRREGNQPQHF
TGTGCCAGCAGGAGGGAGGGGAATCAGCCCCAGCATTTT
>TRBV30|.|TRBJ1-4|TRBD1
CAWSVGTGDEKLFF
TGTGCCTGGAGTGTTGGGACAGGGGATGAAAAACTGTTTTTT
>TRBV5-3|.|TRBJ2-3|.
CARSLFRGSTDTQYF
TGTGCCAGAAGCTTGTTTAGGGGGAGCACAGATACGCAGTATTTT
>TRBV9|few|TRBJ2-6|.
CASSLYPGANVLTF
TGTGCCAGCAGCCTATATCCCGGGGCCAACGTCCTGACTTTC
>TRBV3-1/TRBV3-2|.|TRBJ2-5|.
CASSQAGEETQYF
TGTGCCAGCAGCCAAGCAGGGGAAGAGACCCAGTACTTC
>TRBV2|.|TRBJ1-2|.
CASQRVGRGRGGYTF
TGTGCCAGCCAAAGGGTTGGCAGGGGAAGGGGTGGCTACACCTTC
>TRBV10-3|once|TRBJ1-2|.
CAIRSRGGNYGYTF
TGTGCCATCAGGTCCCGGGGGGGGAACTATGGCTACACCTTC
>TRBV6-5|few|TRBJ2-7|.
CASSLGTPYEQYF
TGTGCCAGCAGTCTCGGGACACCCTACGAGCAGTACTTC
>TRBV7-9|few|TRBJ1-1|TRBD1
CASSLTGTGHTEAFF
TGTGCCAGCAGCCTTACCGGGACAGGCCACACTGAAGCTTTCTTT
>TRBV28|.|TRBJ2-2|.
CASSLYRPITGELFF
TGTGCCAGCAGTTTATACAGGCCGATCACCGGGGAGCTGTTTTTT
>TRBV10-3|.|TRBJ2-7|.
CAISDPYQASSYEQYF
TGTGCCATCAGTGACCCTTACCAGGCCAGCTCCTACGAGCAGTACTTC
>TRBV6-5|.|TRBJ2-5|.
CASTSLFGGETQYF
TGTGCCAGCACCTCCTTATTCGGGGGAGAGACCCAGTACTTC
>TRBV11-3|.|TRBJ2-3|TRBD2
CASSPSGGDTDTQYF
TGTGCCAGCAGCCCAAGCGGGGGGGACACAGATACGCAGTATTTT
>TRBV3-1/TRBV3-2|.|TRBJ2-5|TRBD2
CASSQDFVRGGETQYF
TGTGCCAGCAGCCAAGACTTCGTACGGGGGGGGGAGACCCAGTACTTC
>TRBV5-5|.|TRBJ1-5|TRBD1
CASSLGQGLNQPQHF
TGTGCCAGCAGCTTGGGACAGGGGCTCAATCAGCCCCAGCATTTT
>TRBV5-6|.|TRBJ2-7|.
CASSRRSRTYEQYF
TGTGCCAGCAGCCGAAGGTCGAGGACCTACGAGCAGTACTTC
>TRBV5-1|few|TRBJ1-4|TRBD1
CASRLGRGQSGLNEKLFF
TGCGCCAGCAGGCTGGGTAGGGGACAGTCTGGTCTTAATGAAAAACTGTTTTTT
>TRBV7-3|.|TRBJ2-5|.
CASSPPGVGRETQYF
TGTGCCAGCAGCCCCCCGGGGGTTGGGAGAGAGACCCAGTACTTC
>TRBV10-3|.|TRBJ1-5|.
CAISLGPAQGYNQPQHF
TGTGCCATCAGCCTTGGACCAGCACAGGGTTACAATCAGCCCCAGCATTTT
>TRBV5-6|.|TRBJ1-5|.
CASSLMAVSNQPQHF
TGTGCCAGCAGCTTGATGGCAGTAAGCAATCAGCCCCAGCATTTT
>TRBV7-2|.|TRBJ2-3|.
CASSLPAVDTQYF
TGTGCCAGCAGCTTACCGGCGGTTGATACGCAGTATTTT
>TRBV10-3|.|TRBJ2-1|.
CAISETSQTEQFF
TGTGCCATCAGTGAAACTAGCCAAACCGAGCAGTTCTTC
>TRBV5-8|few|TRBJ1-5|.
CASSLGRQPQHF
TGTGCCAGCAGTTTGGGGCGGCAGCCCCAGCATTTT
>TRBV10-3|.|TRBJ1-4|.
CAISEPRDKKLFF
TGTGCCATCAGTGAGCCCCGGGACAAAAAACTGTTTTTT
>TRBV19|.|TRBJ1-1|TRBD1
CASSRDRAATEAFF
TGTGCCAGTAGTAGGGACAGGGCGGCCACTGAAGCTTTCTTT
>TRBV19|.|TRBJ2-7|.
CASSINPTSERLEQYF
TGTGCCAGTAGTATCAACCCAACTAGTGAACGGTTGGAGCAGTACTTC
>TRBV6-1|.|TRBJ2-7|TRBD2
CASSERTSGRSEQYF
TGTGCCAGCAGTGAAAGAACTAGCGGGAGGAGCGAGCAGTACTTC
>TRBV5-6|.|TRBJ2-2|.
CASSLYWNTGELFF
TGTGCCAGCAGCTTGTACTGGAACACCGGGGAGCTGTTTTTT
>TRBV27|.|TRBJ2-7|.
CASSLIGEVYEQYF
TGTGCCAGCAGTTTGATTGGGGAGGTCTACGAGCAGTACTTC
>TRBV6-5|few|TRBJ1-1|.
CASSYSRNTEAFF
TGTGCCAGCAGTTACTCCCGGAACACTGAAGCTTTCTTT
>TRBV7-2|once|TRBJ2-3|TRBD1
CASSPQGTGFTDTQYF
TGTGCCAGCAGCCCCCAGGGGACAGGGTTCACAGATACGCAGTATTTT
>TRBV5-1|.|TRBJ2-7|.
CASTSDTLYEQYF
TGCGCCAGCACCTCCGACACCCTTTACGAGCAGTACTTC
>TRBV6-2/TRBV6-3|.|TRBJ2-7|.
CASSYSNSRGQYF
TGTGCCAGCAGTTACTCGAACAGCAGGGGGCAGTACTTC
>TRBV5-4|.|TRBJ2-5|TRBD1
CASSLATGEETQYF
TGTGCCAGCAGCTTGGCTACAGGGGAAGAGACCCAGTACTTC
>TRBV7-9|.|TRBJ1-2|.
CASSWSGLDYGYTF
TGTGCCAGCAGCTGGTCGGGGTTGGACTATGGCTACACCTTC